This TCR beta chain was observed in a study of CD8+ T cells in alopecia areata. About the study: The SALT score measured affected scalp surface percentage in treated patients.

In the case of this clone: Its target is not known.

General study findings and limits: Relative to normal scalp, lesional scalp, especially alopecia totalis/universalis, showed higher clonality.

Deletions cut 2 bases from V and 3 bases from J, with 13 bases between. The CDR3 extends over 15 amino acids. Germline V gene sequence: CDR1 SGHRS, CDR2 YFSETQ. The treatment here: oral pan-JAK inhibitor, 5-10 mg twice daily. Extracted from the samples, RNA was reverse transcribed into cDNA to serve as the sequencing template. The table came from immunoSEQ multiplex PCR; TCRdb's copy has only in-frame clones and leaves some out. The sample holds fewer than 350,000 clones; nearly 60% are singletons and the top ten take approximately 2%. The sequence was obtained from a human donor with alopecia areata. The sample was CD4+ T cells sorted from blood, taken at week 24, from a patient treated with tofacitinib. This rearrangement joins TRBV5-1 to TRBJ2-3, with a possible D match to TRBD2 (5 bases). The CDR3 spells CASSLDGVATDTQYF. The DNA of the CDR3 is TGCGCCAGCAGCTTAGATGGGGTAGCGACAGATACGCAGTATTTT.